Following are 5 T cell receptor beta chains from one sample sequenced in a study of cytomegalovirus exposure and HLA in healthy donors. Both 60 Vbeta primers and 13 Jbeta primers went into the PCR. Produced via immunoSEQ multiplex PCR; TCRdb's table is partial and in-frame only. The sample lists about 190,000 clones; around 87% were seen once. The sequenced material came from PBMCs. The receptors here all came from a woman under 30 in good health and CMV-seronegative.

The rearrangement uses TRBV6-1 and TRBJ2-5; 8 bases fit TRBD1. Matching the DNA end better, TRBJ2-7 makes the J call doubtful. Germline assignment: CDR1 MNHNS and CDR2 SASEGT. This CDR3 has 12 residues. CDR3 amino acids: CARERTGYEQYF. The CDR3 region has the DNA TGTGCCAGGGAACGGACAGGGTACGAGCAGTACTTC.

In this sample, this clone turned up once. The rearrangement joins TRBV5-1 to TRBJ2-3; 13 bases agree with TRBD2. The V gene's germline CDR1 is SGHRS and CDR2 YFSETQ. This CDR3 contains 16 residues. The J segment lost 5 bases and the V segment lost 4 bases, leaving 7 bases of the junction unmatched. CDR3 nucleotide sequence: TGCGCCAGCAGCACAGGACTAGCGGGAGAGATAGATACGCAGTATTTT. Protein product: CASSTGLAGEIDTQYF. Combining the CDR3 with reference TRBV5-1 and TRBJ2-3 gives the whole variable domain KAGVTQTPRYLIKTRGQQVTLSCSPISGHRSVSWYQQTPGQGLQFLFEYFSETQRNKGNFPGRFSGRQFSNSRSEMNVSTLELGDSALYLCASSTGLAGEIDTQYFGPGTRLTVL.

The table lists this clone with a count of one. The CDR3 sequence: CASSEYRQAYEQYF. The DNA of the CDR3 is TGTGCCAGCAGTGAATACAGACAAGCCTACGAGCAGTACTTC. The genes are TRBV25-1 and TRBJ2-7; unclear D gene. CDR3 size: 14 residues. Trimming took off 0 bases at V and 2 bases at J, with 8 bases between the two ends. CDR1 MGHDK and CDR2 SYGVNS come from the germline V gene.

The chain joins TRBV18 to TRBJ1-6; 10 bases align to TRBD1. The ends lost 8 bases at V and 5 bases at J; junction bases unmatched: 3. CDR1 and CDR2 from the germline V gene are KGHSH and LQKENI. This CDR3 is 14 amino acids long. The CDR3 DNA reads TGTGCCAGCCTAGGACAGGGGGATAATTCACCCCTCCACTTT. This translates into CASLGQGDNSPLHF.

This chain uses TRBV10-3 with TRBJ1-2; D unclear. Germline assignment: CDR1 ENHRY and CDR2 SYGVKD. V lost 10 bases and J lost 8, with 17 bases in between. CDR3 length: 12 amino acids. The CDR3 reads CATSDDAYGYTF. Here the CDR3 DNA reads TGTGCCACCAGCGATGATGCGTACGGCTACACCTTC.